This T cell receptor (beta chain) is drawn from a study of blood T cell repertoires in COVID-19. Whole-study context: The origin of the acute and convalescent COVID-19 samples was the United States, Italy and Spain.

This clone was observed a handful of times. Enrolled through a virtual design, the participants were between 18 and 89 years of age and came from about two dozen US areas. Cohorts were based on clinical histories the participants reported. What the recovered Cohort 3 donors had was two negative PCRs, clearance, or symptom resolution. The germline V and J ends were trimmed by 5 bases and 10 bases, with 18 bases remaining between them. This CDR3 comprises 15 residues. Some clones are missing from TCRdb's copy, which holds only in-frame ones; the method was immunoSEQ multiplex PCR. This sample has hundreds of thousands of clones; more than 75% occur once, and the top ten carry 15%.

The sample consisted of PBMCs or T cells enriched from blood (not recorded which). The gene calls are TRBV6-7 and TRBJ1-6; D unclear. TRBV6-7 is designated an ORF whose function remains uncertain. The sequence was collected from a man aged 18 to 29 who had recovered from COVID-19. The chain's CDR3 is CASSTPRSTKSPLHF. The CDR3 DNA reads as TGTGCCAGCAGTACTCCCAGGTCCACCAAATCACCCCTCCACTTT.